The present T cell receptor (beta chain) was sequenced within a study of cytomegalovirus exposure and HLA in healthy donors (dated by TCRdb to about 2017). Background for the entire study: An earlier analysis of 587 of the donors reported about 280 Gb of sequence data and 117 million unique TCR beta sequences obtained from some 170 million T cells. The study profiled the T cell repertoires of more than 500 subjects by immunosequencing and related them to cytomegalovirus serostatus. All discovery cohort repertoires had been generated using a single sequencing platform. In an earlier analysis of 500 to 650 of the donors, high-throughput TCR beta sequencing was used to judge whether each TCR beta V gene segment behaved as functional or pseudogenic. Among the roughly 370 genotyped donors, roughly 80% belonged to the genetic ancestry cluster associated with self-reported Caucasian donors. The study aimed to test whether signatures of past pathogen exposure could be identified by cataloging public T cell receptors. Donor age, sex, ethnicity and CMV serostatus were collected together with the repertoire data. A later analysis re-examined previously published TCR beta repertoires from around 670 donors and added high-resolution HLA genotyping to investigate patterns of TCR occurrence. A separate validation cohort of 100 to 150 different subjects was used in addition to the roughly 700-subject first cohort. About 320 gigabases of sequencing data and some 85 million unique TCR sequences were included in an early release covering about 620 HLA-typed donors. HLA typing included class I and class II loci at four-digit resolution. Rather than drawing on any new phenotypic data, the later analysis identified candidate immune exposures from TCR beta sequences and the way those sequences occurred across donors. Across 398 genotyped donors of the cohort, an average of about 240,000 unique TCR beta nucleotide sequences per donor were sequenced, and about a sixth of those sequences were non-productive. The number of typed donors differed by locus: about 629-630 for A, B, C, DRB1 and DQB1; some 500 for DQA1; over 600 for DPA1; and 450 to 480 for DPB1. To predict cytomegalovirus infection status, the study brought together high-throughput TCR immunosequencing, statistical association of individual TCRs with disease status, and machine learning. Roughly 5 DR-DQ haplotypes were handled as single units for association and clustering because linkage in the cohort was strong. A later genetic analysis took genome-wide SNP genotypes for 398 of the 666 donors and used that subset as a discovery cohort.

CDR1 and CDR2 (SGDLS, YYNGEE) derive from the germline V gene. The CDR3 runs 18 residues from the cysteine to the phenylalanine. Just CDR3 DNA is preserved here, 54 bases in frame from base 1. Trimming leaves V shorter by 3 bases and J shorter by 9 bases, with the junction holding 18 bases beyond the gene matches. The cohort consisted of 666 healthy bone marrow donors. All cohort members were sampled while nominally healthy, although unrecorded immune exposures were likely present. The donor tested CMV seronegative, placing the donor among the 350 or so seronegative members of the cohort. Each donor provided a peripheral blood sample, and peripheral blood mononuclear cells were used for TCR beta sequencing. Genomic DNA extraction from the blood cell samples was performed with the Qiagen DNeasy Blood Extraction Kit. Overall study outcomes, separate from this receptor: In vitro tests confirmed that three of the cytomegalovirus-associated TCR beta chains recognize cytomegalovirus antigens. Sequencing depth was assumed to be roughly uniform across donors in the presence/absence analyses, though that assumption may not hold. Linkage disequilibrium might explain the correlated functional status among segregating V segments, but an unknown experimental factor could not be ruled out. A later analysis found that HLA-associated TCR beta chains were more clonally expanded and had lower generation probabilities than equally common non-associated chains. It was suggested by the authors that the approach could potentially be generalized to other disease states and immunological phenotypes. V-gene and J-gene trimming of TCR beta chains was associated with a missense DCLRE1C variant in a later genetic analysis, and the association was replicated in an independent cohort. In this cohort, only TCR beta chains were sequenced, and detectable features were limited by the absence of alpha or paired-chain data. The study gave a list of some 150 TCR beta chains associated with cytomegalovirus. The classifier was reported to diagnose cytomegalovirus status with high specificity and sensitivity in both the original cohort and the validation cohort. Strong co-occurrence of HLA alleles, especially DR and DQ, made assigning TCR associations to individual alleles difficult. A further reported finding was that TCR beta sequences accurately predicted the HLA-A and HLA-B alleles for most subjects in the first cohort. According to a later analysis, parvovirus B19, influenza, CMV and Epstein-Barr virus appeared linked to several top co-occurrence clusters. The 87-base-pair reads could not distinguish some IMGT-functional V segments, including TRBV6-2 and TRBV6-3, so those segments were excluded. Because counts were too low, under 20 rarely observed V segments, including chromosome 9 orphons, were left out of the earlier analysis of some 640 of the donors. A later analysis associated about 16,000 TCR beta sequences with specific HLA alleles at a false discovery rate of 0.05. According to a later genetic analysis, donors in an Asian-associated ancestry cluster had fewer N-insertions in productive TCRs than the approximately 670-donor mean. The sequencing pipeline was judged likely to have produced a cluster of highly shared sequence variants as a technical artifact. Across donors, most TCR sequences were observed very rarely, whereas some public TCRs were present in many individuals. In an earlier analysis of a few hundred of the donors, most TCR beta V segments were observed in productive rearrangements about 87% or about 30% of the time, broadly matching IMGT annotations. A later analysis found that most CMV-associated TCR beta chains appeared HLA-restricted, with HLA associations seemingly driven largely by CMV exposure. HLA typing was unavailable for some donors at each locus, so association tests used only the typed subset. Immune exposure information for the cohort was limited to CMV serostatus. A later analysis found that TCR association rates varied across HLA loci, with DRB1 alleles showing the most associated TCRs and HLA-C alleles the fewest.

About this clone: Its antigen target is currently unknown. No much larger clone exists at a distance of one base, and base qualities are not known.

The protocol used for the library was the immunoSEQ multiplex PCR assay. The multiplex PCR relied on a mix of 60 forward primers for TCR Vbeta segments and 13 reverse primers for TCR Jbeta segments. A multiplex PCR assay on genomic DNA amplified the CDR3 region of rearranged TCR beta genes. Amplified TCR beta libraries were sequenced as 87-base-pair reads on the Illumina HiSeq System. The paper's data handling went like this. Across the roughly 600 repertoires, a later analysis counted 80 million or so unique TCR beta chains, 9 million to 14 million of which were shared by at least two donors. To remove PCR and sequencing errors, raw reads were error-corrected and collapsed into unique sequences using a nearest-neighbor algorithm that merged closely related sequences. Alignment of CDR3 sequences to IMGT reference sequences was used to assign V, D and J gene segments. For a sequence to be retained, at least a six-nucleotide match to both a V gene segment and a J gene segment was required. A rearrangement was called productive if the CDR3 had no stop codons and remained in frame with V and J, and every other rearrangement was called non-productive. Following IMGT convention, CDR3 was defined as the stretch from the second conserved V-encoded cysteine up to the conserved J-encoded phenylalanine. The earlier analysis of roughly 590 of the donors excluded sequences that lacked an unambiguous match to a single V gene segment. In an earlier analysis of approximately 590 of the donors, a V segment was called functional when productive rearrangements were above 56.7%, and segregating when the standard deviation between donors exceeded 5%. A statistical classification framework was developed to diagnose cytomegalovirus status using the catalog of TCR beta chain sequences. V and J gene assignment, in a later analysis, came from comparing TCR nucleotide sequences with IMGT/GENE-DB human TR gene sequences. In a later analysis, CDR3 sequences and most-parsimonious VDJ recombination scenarios were assigned using the TCRdist pipeline. A later analysis defined each TCR beta chain by its CDR3 amino acid sequence plus V-gene family, and excluded reads lacking a unique V-gene family. To address suspected cross-contamination and a sequencing artifact, a later analysis removed approximately 600 highly shared, low-generation-probability nucleotide sequences. For each public chain, a later analysis derived a clonal expansion index from normalized ranks of inferred template counts within each repertoire. In a later analysis, generation probabilities were computed with a VDJ recombination model fitted to out-of-frame rearrangements, and the resulting probabilities were checked against IGoR. A later analysis scored TCR-TCR, TCR-HLA and TCR-CMV co-occurrence with hypergeometric tests, applying a repertoire-size bias correction to TCR pairs. In a later analysis, false discovery rates were estimated by permuting HLA or CMV assignments 20 times. In a later analysis, co-occurring TCRs were grouped using DBSCAN, and TCRdist sequence similarity was added for clustering within HLA-allele-positive subsets. Repertoires with fewer than 30,000 or more than 120,000 public chains, plus five repertoires with anomalous nucleotide sharing, were excluded from co-occurrence clustering. What TCRdb holds here is the immuneACCESS table cut down to in-frame rearrangements. Part of the clones is not present; checked against another copy, under half of the missing clones reflect an unresolved V gene, and the others are unexplained. V and J calls plus clone size are reproduced from that table; the DNA served to infer D and trimming. Present in this sample are around 110,000 clones, around 75% of which were seen just once. The ten biggest clones cover 2.1% of the sample.

Specimen: PBMCs. The chain was built from TRBV9 and TRBJ2-2, and TRBD1 matches 9 of the central bases. This receptor was identified in a man aged 30 to 45 in good health and CMV-seronegative. The DNA reads TGTGCCAGCAGCGCCACGTATTTTAGACAGGGGGGGACCAGGGAGCTGTTTTTT. It translates as CASSATYFRQGGTRELFF.